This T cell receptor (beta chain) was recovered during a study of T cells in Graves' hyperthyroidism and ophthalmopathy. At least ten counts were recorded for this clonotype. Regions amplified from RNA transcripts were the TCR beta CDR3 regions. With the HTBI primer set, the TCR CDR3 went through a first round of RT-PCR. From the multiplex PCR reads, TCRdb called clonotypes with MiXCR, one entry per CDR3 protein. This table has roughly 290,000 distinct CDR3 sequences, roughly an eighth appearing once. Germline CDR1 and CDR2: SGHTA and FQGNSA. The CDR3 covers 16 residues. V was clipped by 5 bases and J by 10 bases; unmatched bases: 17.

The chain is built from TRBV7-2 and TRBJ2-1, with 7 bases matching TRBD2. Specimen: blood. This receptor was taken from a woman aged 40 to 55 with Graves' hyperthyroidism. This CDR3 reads CASSSPLADPFPEQFF. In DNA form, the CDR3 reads TGTGCCAGCAGCAGCCCCCTAGCGGACCCTTTTCCGGAGCAGTTCTTC.